The entry that follows covers one T cell receptor (beta chain) sequence. The antigen remains unidentified. The data were taken from a study of response to subunit inactivated influenza vaccine. This CDR3 is built from 12 residues. The V end was cut by 6 bases, the J end by 10 bases, with 16 bases between. From germline, CDR1 is DFQATT and CDR2 SNEGSKA (reference sequence). TCRdb re-analysed the RT-PCR reads in MiXCR, keeping a single row per CDR3 protein. The sample shows 500,000 or so distinct CDR3 sequences, about 15% of them seen only once. Study-level points and caveats: Authors suggested each seasonal flu vaccination may recruit only limited numbers of new T cells.

The chain links TRBV20-1 to TRBJ2-1; TRBD2 is a possible D gene (6 bases). This TCR was recovered from a man in his fifties or sixties who received an inactivated influenza vaccine. The input for sequencing was CD4+ T cells sorted from PBMCs, taken roughly 24 months after vaccination. DNA of the CDR3: TGCAGTGCACGAGCGGGCCCATGGGAGCAGTTCTTC. The encoded protein is CSARAGPWEQFF.